This TCR beta chain was profiled in a study of cytomegalovirus exposure and HLA in healthy donors. Study-level points and caveats: In vitro data verified a few CMV-associated chains as specific for CMV antigens.

In the case of this clone: Its antigen is unidentified.

Primers for the PCR totalled 60 Vbeta and 13 Jbeta. Clones were read by immunoSEQ multiplex PCR, and TCRdb kept only the in-frame ones, dropping some. Counted here are 75,000 to 100,000 clones, about three quarters occurring once; the ten biggest clones make up 16%. The CDR3 runs 14 residues. Per germline, CDR1 LNHDA and CDR2 SQIVND (reference sequence). The V end lost 7 bases, the J end lost 3 bases, and 13 bases lay between the germline ends. The TCR originated in a man aged 55 to 70 in good health and CMV-seropositive. Sequenced sample: PBMCs. This sequence joins TRBV19 and TRBJ1-5, with a tentative D call TRBD1 (5 bases). This CDR3 reads CASKEAGHNQPQHF. The CDR3, as DNA: TGTGCCAGTAAAGAGGCAGGACACAATCAGCCCCAGCATTTT.